The source of this T cell receptor beta chain is a study of tumor and adjacent non-tumor tissue in lung cancer. Study background: The patients, about nine men and a handful of women, were about 31 to 85 with stage I to III disease. About 4.17 million productive TCRbeta reads were obtained per sample on average.

Study-level results: TCR diversity was significantly greater in tumor than normal lung tissue.

Germline V gene lookup returns CDR1 SQVTM and CDR2 ANQGSEA. The CDR3 has 13 amino acids. Worth noting for this clonotype: What it binds is unknown. The junction departs from germline at one end; a sequencing error may be responsible.

TCRbeta libraries were built with three rounds of nested PCR, modified from ARM-PCR. Via MiXCR, TCRdb re-called the multiplex PCR reads, giving one row per CDR3 protein. The sample has about 110,000 distinct CDR3 sequences, 60% to 70% seen once. This sample's RNA came from whole unsorted tissue. This non-tumor lung sample came from over 3 cm beyond the tumor edge. The rearrangement joins TRBV29-1 to TRBJ1-1; possibly TRBD1 for D (6 bases). The sequence was obtained from a man between 60 and 75 years old with non-small cell lung cancer. The sequenced material came from distant non-tumor lung tissue. In DNA form, the CDR3 reads TGCGGCGTCCAATGGACAGAGAACACTGAAGCTTTCTTT. Translating gives CGVQWTENTEAFF.